These 30 T cell receptor beta chains came from one sample sequenced in a study of vaccination and CD4 T cells after COVID-19 (dated by TCRdb to the early 2020s). The treatment or condition label corresponds to: approximately 11-day PBMC culture with coronavirus spike peptide pools or control peptides (ViraFEST assay). Library prep was done by PCR. This sample was sequenced with an Illumina iSeq 100. TCR sequencing of DNA from cultured CD4+ T cells used the Oncomine TCR Beta short-read assay at the Johns Hopkins FTIC core. TCRdb ran its own pipeline on the public reads, namely fastp trimming at Q25 and MiXCR clone calling, and kept in-frame beta chains. Each CDR3 protein appears once, grouped with its most common genes and DNA. In all, the sample holds about 7,000 distinct CDR3 sequences, and about 25% of those were seen once. Clones ranked in the top ten supply roughly 9.5% of the sample. These receptors lack a known antigen.

This specimen consisted of CD4+ T cells from blood, cultured in vitro, obtained after SARS-CoV-2 vaccination. These receptors were obtained from a human donor who had recovered from COVID-19.

This clonotype appeared a few times. The chain joins TRBV28 to TRBJ1-6, with TRBD1 matching over 9 bases. Germline trimming cut 10 bases from V and 9 bases from J; bases unmatched to any gene: 13. This CDR3 is 15 amino acids long. Germline loops: CDR1 MDHEN, CDR2 SYDVKM. CDR3 in amino acids: CATLLKTGGASPLHF. The CDR3 nucleotides read TGTGCCACCCTACTAAAGACAGGGGGGGCTTCACCCCTCCACTTT.

This sequence joins TRBV9 and TRBJ1-1, with D maybe TRBD1 (6 bases). CDR1 is SGDLS, CDR2 YYNGEE, per germline. V lost 0 bases, J lost 2 bases, and 11 bases lay in between. The CDR3 is 15 amino acids. The DNA of the CDR3 is TGTGCCAGCAGCGTAGACGGGGGCTATAACACTGAAGCTTTCTTT. It encodes CASSVDGGYNTEAFF.

The table lists this clonotype with a few counts. Written as DNA, the CDR3 is TGTGCCAGCAGCTCGACGGGACGGGGCTACGAGCAGTACTTC. It translates to CASSSTGRGYEQYF. The chain joins TRBV7-2 to TRBJ2-7; D is perhaps TRBD1 or TRBD2 (5 bases each). The CDR3 extends over 14 amino acids. In germline, CDR1 is SGHTA, CDR2 FQGNSA. V was shortened by 4 bases and J by 3 bases, with 13 bases between the two germline ends.

This chain connects TRBV19 to TRBJ2-5; D is tentatively TRBD1 or TRBD2 (6 bases each). The CDR3 has 14 amino acids. In germline, CDR1 is LNHDA, CDR2 SQIVND (reference sequence). With 1 base removed from V and 7 bases from J, the gap between germline ends came to 13 bases. The CDR3 region is CASSIGPGEVTQYF. As DNA, the CDR3 is TGTGCCAGTAGTATAGGCCCAGGGGAGGTGACCCAGTACTTC.

This clonotype qualifies as medium-sized (0.01 to 0.1%). The rearrangement joins TRBV20-1 to TRBJ2-7; D is ambiguous. CDR1 and CDR2 from the germline V gene are DFQATT and SNEGSKA (reference sequence). Trimming took 0 bases from V and 0 from J, leaving 9 bases between them. The CDR3 extends over 14 amino acids. CDR3 region: CSARDKRHSYEQYF. In DNA, the CDR3 is TGCAGTGCTAGAGATAAGCGCCACTCCTACGAGCAGTACTTC.

This clonotype was seen a few times. This chain links TRBV6-2 or TRBV6-3 with TRBJ1-2, with D hard to call. The V gene's germline CDR1 is MNHEY and CDR2 SVGEGT. The CDR3 covers 12 residues. With 3 bases removed from V and 7 bases from J, the gap between germline ends came to 9 bases. The CDR3 sequence is CASSYGHAGYTF. The DNA for the CDR3 is TGTGCCAGCAGTTATGGTCATGCTGGCTACACCTTC.

This clonotype has a handful of counts. V is TRBV20-1 and J is TRBJ2-7, with D maybe TRBD2 (5 bases). This CDR3 spans 14 amino acids. Germline loops: CDR1 DFQATT, CDR2 SNEGSKA (reference sequence). Trimming took off 0 bases at V and 3 bases at J, with 12 bases between the two ends. The CDR3 loop is CSARDLRALYEQYF. The DNA for the CDR3 is TGCAGTGCTAGAGATTTGCGGGCACTCTACGAGCAGTACTTC.

By frequency in the sample, this clonotype is medium-sized (0.01 to 0.1%). The chain is built from TRBV20-1 and TRBJ1-2; unclear D gene. With 6 bases removed from V and 1 base from J, the gap between germline ends came to 6 bases. The germline V gene encodes CDR1 DFQATT and CDR2 SNEGSKA (reference sequence). This CDR3 is built from 11 residues. DNA for the CDR3: TGCAGTGCAGGTGGTAACTATGGCTACACCTTC. It translates to CSAGGNYGYTF.

Turning to this clonotype: Since a much larger clone is just one base distant, this may be a read error. The chain joins TRBV15 to TRBJ2-7; 7 bases map to TRBD2. This CDR3 region has 14 residues. Germline loops: CDR1 LNHNV, CDR2 YYDKDF (reference sequence). Trimming cost V 5 bases and J 3 bases; bases outside gene matches: 7. CDR3 sequence reads: CATSGGGRGYEQYF. CDR3 sequence (DNA): TGTGCCACCAGCGGTGGCGGGAGAGGCTACGAGCAGTACTTC. The full variable domain, in which reference TRBV15 and TRBJ2-7 provide the parts outside the CDR3, is DAMVIQNPRYQVTQFGKPVTLSCSQTLNHNVMYWYQQKSSQAPKLLFHYYDKDFNNEADTPDNFQSRRPNTSFCFLDIRSPGLGDTAMYLCATSGGGRGYEQYFGPGTRLTVT.

The chain uses TRBV28 and TRBJ2-7; D gene ambiguous. The germline gives CDR1 MDHEN, CDR2 SYDVKM. The CDR3 consists of 12 residues. Between the trimmed V and J ends, which lost 2 bases and 12 bases, there was a span of 14 bases. The CDR3 spells CASSLGPGARYF. The CDR3 DNA follows: TGTGCCAGCAGTTTAGGCCCCGGAGCCAGGTACTTC.

The rearrangement links TRBV28 to TRBJ1-3, with TRBD1 as a possible D gene (5 bases). V lost 8 bases, J lost 9 bases, and 11 bases lay in between. Germline CDR1 is MDHEN and CDR2 is SYDVKM. CDR3 length equals 11 residues. The CDR3 reads CASQGDGTIYF. The CDR3 coding sequence is TGTGCCAGCCAGGGTGACGGCACCATATATTTT.

This clonotype rates as medium-sized. This chain links TRBV10-3 with TRBJ1-2; D might be TRBD1 (6 bases). V was shortened by 8 bases and J by 6 bases, with 16 bases between the two germline ends. Germline loops: CDR1 ENHRY, CDR2 SYGVKD. CDR3 length: 13 amino acids. CDR3 protein: CAIRGGTRDGYTF. The DNA for the CDR3 is TGTGCCATCCGTGGAGGGACAAGGGATGGCTACACCTTC.

In its sample, this clonotype ranks as medium-sized. The chain is built from TRBV6-1 and TRBJ2-5; 11 bases match TRBD2. The CDR3 runs 16 residues. V shed 2 bases, J shed 2 bases, and the junction held 4 bases outside the gene matches. Germline values: CDR1 MNHNS, CDR2 SASEGT. CDR3 DNA sequence: TGTGCCAGCAGTGAATTTGGGACTAGCGGTCAAGAGACCCAGTACTTC. This codes for CASSEFGTSGQETQYF.

The chain carries TRBV28 and TRBJ2-1, with 8 bases lining up with TRBD2. The CDR3 is 14 amino acids. CDR1 MDHEN and CDR2 SYDVKM come from the germline V gene. V lost 7 bases and J lost 7; bases outside the gene matches: 9. CDR3 sequence (DNA): TGTGCCAGCAACGGGAGGGTTACAAGGAATGAGCAGTTCTTC. Amino acids: CASNGRVTRNEQFF. The entire variable domain, with the rest obtained from reference TRBV28 and TRBJ2-1, is as follows: DVKVTQSSRYLVKRTGEKVFLECVQDMDHENMFWYRQDPGLGLRLIYFSYDVKMKEKGDIPEGYSVSREKKERFSLILESASTNQTSMYLCASNGRVTRNEQFFGPGTRLTVL.

This clonotype is labeled as medium-sized (0.01 to 0.1%). This chain joins TRBV6-5 and TRBJ2-3; D is possibly TRBD1 (6 bases). The CDR3 is 16 amino acids. Germline V gene sequence: CDR1 MNHEY, CDR2 SVGAGI. Deletions cut 1 base from V and 1 base from J, with 12 bases between. The CDR3 coding sequence is TGTGCCAGCAGTTACTTAAGGGGACACCGCACAGATACGCAGTATTTT. Translation gives CASSYLRGHRTDTQYF.

The rearrangement joins TRBV6-1 to TRBJ1-5; possibly TRBD1 for D (6 bases). Germline CDR1 and CDR2: MNHNS and SASEGT. The ends were cut back, 2 bases at V and 6 bases at J, with 14 bases in the middle. CDR3 length: 15 amino acids. DNA for the CDR3: TGTGCCAGCAGTGAATGGCGGACAGTTAGTCAGCCCCAGCATTTT. Its protein product is CASSEWRTVSQPQHF.

The chain has TRBV20-1 and TRBJ2-3, with a weak D call TRBD2 (6 bases). The V end was cut by 1 base, the J end by 1 base, with 12 bases between. CDR3 length: 15 residues. Germline CDR1 is DFQATT and CDR2 is SNEGSKA (reference sequence). This CDR3 reads CSARGASVRTDTQYF. CDR3 DNA sequence: TGCAGTGCTAGAGGTGCTAGCGTCCGCACAGATACGCAGTATTTT.

In its sample, this clonotype ranks as medium-sized. The chain has TRBV19 and TRBJ2-5; D is perhaps TRBD2 (7 bases). V dropped 6 bases and J dropped 5 bases, with 13 bases sitting between them. The CDR3 contains 13 residues. The germline V gene encodes CDR1 LNHDA and CDR2 SQIVND (reference sequence). In DNA, the CDR3 is TGTGCCAGTAGGTCGCGGGGGCCGGAGACCCAGTACTTC. Amino acid sequence: CASRSRGPETQYF.

This clonotype qualifies as large (0.1 to 1%). The chain is built from TRBV7-2 and TRBJ1-2; D is possibly TRBD1 (5 bases). This CDR3 comprises 15 residues. Trimming took off 7 bases at V and 8 bases at J, with 23 bases between the two ends. Germline CDR1 reads SGHTA; CDR2 reads FQGNSA. CDR3 protein: CASTASPGSLRGYTF. The CDR3 region has the DNA TGTGCCAGCACCGCATCCCCAGGGTCCCTGAGGGGCTACACCTTC.

This clonotype was seen more than once but under ten times. The V and J genes are TRBV7-3 and TRBJ2-1; D gene ambiguous. V shed 0 bases and J shed 7 bases, with 7 bases lying between them. Germline V gene lookup returns CDR1 SGHTA and CDR2 FQGTGA. This CDR3 is built from 13 residues. In DNA, the CDR3 is TGTGCCAGCAGCTTAACCGCTAGTAATGAGCAGTTCTTC. Its translation: CASSLTASNEQFF. The variable domain in full, with the rest retrieved from reference TRBV7-3 and TRBJ2-1, is GAGVSQTPSNKVTEKGKYVELRCDPISGHTALYWYRQSLGQGPEFLIYFQGTGAADDSGLPNDRFFAVRPEGSVSTLKIQRTERGDSAVYLCASSLTASNEQFFGPGTRLTVL.

This clonotype was found a few times. V is TRBV21-1 and J is TRBJ2-5. TRBV21-1 is designated a pseudogene. CDR3 length: 14 residues. The CDR3 region has the DNA TGTGCCAGCAGCGATAGGACGGAACAAGAGACCCAGTACTTC. Its protein product is CASSDRTEQETQYF.

This clonotype was seen a single time. This chain uses TRBV5-1 with TRBJ2-5; perhaps D is TRBD1 or TRBD2 (5 bases each). The CDR3 is made up of 12 amino acids. Germline CDR1 is SGHRS and CDR2 is YFSETQ. V lost 5 bases to trimming and J lost 2 bases, with 7 bases between them. The CDR3 sequence is CASSWGQETQYF. The CDR3 nucleotides are TGCGCCAGCAGTTGGGGGCAAGAGACCCAGTACTTC.

The chain joins TRBV19 to TRBJ2-5; TRBD2 matches at 11 bases. The germline CDR1 and CDR2 sequences are LNHDA and SQIVND (reference sequence). V was pared by 1 base and J by 5 bases, with 3 bases of the junction left unmatched. The CDR3 runs to 15 residues. CDR3 bases: TGTGCCAGTAGTATAGTGACTAGCGGGAAGGAGACCCAGTACTTC. Protein product: CASSIVTSGKETQYF.

The V call is TRBV4-1, the J call TRBJ1-6; the D gene is possibly TRBD1 (6 bases). V lost 1 base and J 7 bases, leaving 14 bases between the germline ends. Germline lookup yields CDR1 MGHRA and CDR2 YSYEKL. The CDR3 is 16 residues long. Written as DNA, the CDR3 is TGCGCCAGCAGCCAAGGATGGACAGAACTAAATTCACCCCTCCACTTT. Amino acid sequence: CASSQGWTELNSPLHF.

This clonotype is labeled as medium-sized. The chain couples TRBV5-4 to TRBJ2-5; D might be TRBD1 or TRBD2, each matching 5 bases. The CDR3 spans 12 residues. Germline V gene sequence: CDR1 SGHNT, CDR2 YYREEE (reference sequence). Deletions cut 3 bases from V and 5 bases from J, with 8 bases between. The CDR3 coding sequence is TGTGCCAGCAGCTCAGGGACGGAGACCCAGTACTTC. Translation: CASSSGTETQYF.

This chain connects TRBV6-1 to TRBJ2-5; 7 nucleotides match TRBD1. The germline V gene has CDR1 MNHNS and CDR2 SASEGT. V was pared by 5 bases and J by 5 bases, with 8 bases of the junction left unmatched. CDR3 size: 14 residues. The DNA of the CDR3 is TGTGCCAGCAGTCTATACAGGGGTGGGGAGACCCAGTACTTC. Its translation: CASSLYRGGETQYF.

In its sample, this clonotype was seen a few times. This chain uses TRBV28 with TRBJ2-3, with 7 bases fitting TRBD1. The germline V gene encodes CDR1 MDHEN and CDR2 SYDVKM. After removal of 4 bases from V and 1 base from J, the junction contained 5 bases not matched to a gene. CDR3 length: 15 residues. The CDR3 loop reads CASSSTGQGTDTQYF. DNA of the CDR3: TGTGCCAGCAGTTCTACAGGACAGGGCACAGATACGCAGTATTTT.

The J gene is TRBJ1-5, the V gene TRBV10-3; unclear D gene. The germline V gene encodes CDR1 ENHRY and CDR2 SYGVKD. This CDR3 is 15 amino acids long. Trimming removed 8 bases from V and 2 bases from J, with 16 bases in between. In DNA, the CDR3 is TGTGCCATCGCACCCGGGTCAGGAGGCAATCAGCCCCAGCATTTT. As protein: CAIAPGSGGNQPQHF.

The rearrangement links TRBV5-1 to TRBJ2-7, with D unresolved. V was shortened by 5 bases and J by 0 bases, with 12 bases between the two germline ends. CDR3 length: 14 amino acids. CDR1 and CDR2 (germline): SGHRS, YFSETQ. As DNA, the CDR3 is TGCGCCAGCAGACCTCGCCCTGACTCCTACGAGCAGTACTTC. Encoded protein: CASRPRPDSYEQYF. The complete variable domain, with remaining parts taken from reference TRBV5-1 and TRBJ2-7, reads KAGVTQTPRYLIKTRGQQVTLSCSPISGHRSVSWYQQTPGQGLQFLFEYFSETQRNKGNFPGRFSGRQFSNSRSEMNVSTLELGDSALYLCASRPRPDSYEQYFGPGTRLTVT.

By its share, this clonotype is medium-sized. The chain couples TRBV7-2 to TRBJ1-2; 8 bases are a match to TRBD1. Trimming took 4 bases from V and 6 from J; bases not matched to a gene: 10. Germline V CDR1 and CDR2: SGHTA, FQGNSA. The CDR3 consists of 15 residues. The CDR3: CASSSRTGTLDGYTF. As DNA, the CDR3 is TGTGCCAGCAGCTCCAGGACAGGGACTCTCGATGGCTACACCTTC. The full variable domain, in which reference TRBV7-2 and TRBJ1-2 provide the parts outside the CDR3, is GAGVSQSPSNKVTEKGKDVELRCDPISGHTALYWYRQSLGQGLEFLIYFQGNSAPDKSGLPSDRFSAERTGGSVSTLTIQRTQQEDSAVYLCASSSRTGTLDGYTFGSGTRLTVV.